Described below is a single T cell receptor beta chain sequence and its context. The antigen is not known. 13 Jbeta primers and 60 Vbeta primers were used for the PCR. Using immunoSEQ multiplex PCR, the repertoire was profiled, and TCRdb retains in-frame clones only, with some absent. The sample contains tens of thousands of clones, approximately 64% of which appear only once. This entry belongs to a study of cytomegalovirus exposure and HLA in healthy donors. Study findings and constraints: Judged likely to be a sequencing artifact was a cluster of highly shared sequence variants.

The clonotype was recovered from a woman aged 50 to 60 in good health and CMV-seropositive. Sequenced material: PBMCs.

Written as DNA, the CDR3 is TGTGCCAGCAGTGGGGGGACAGGACACCTAGCTAACTATGGCTACACCTTC. Its translation is CASSGGTGHLANYGYTF. This rearrangement joins TRBV25-1 to TRBJ1-2; 8 positions agree with TRBD1. Germline V gene sequence: CDR1 MGHDK, CDR2 SYGVNS. V shed 4 bases and J 0 bases; nucleotides not matched to a gene: 10. The CDR3 runs to 17 residues.